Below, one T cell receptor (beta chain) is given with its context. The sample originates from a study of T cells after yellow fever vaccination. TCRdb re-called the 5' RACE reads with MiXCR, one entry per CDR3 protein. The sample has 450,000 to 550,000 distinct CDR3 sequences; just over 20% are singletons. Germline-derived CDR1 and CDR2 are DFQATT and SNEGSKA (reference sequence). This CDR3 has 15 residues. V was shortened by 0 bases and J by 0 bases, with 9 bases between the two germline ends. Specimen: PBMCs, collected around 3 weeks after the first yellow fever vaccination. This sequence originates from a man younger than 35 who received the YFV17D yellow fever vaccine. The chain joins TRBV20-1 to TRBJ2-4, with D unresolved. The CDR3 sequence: CSARERTLAKNIQYF. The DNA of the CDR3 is TGCAGTGCTAGAGAACGGACCCTAGCCAAAAACATTCAGTACTTC.